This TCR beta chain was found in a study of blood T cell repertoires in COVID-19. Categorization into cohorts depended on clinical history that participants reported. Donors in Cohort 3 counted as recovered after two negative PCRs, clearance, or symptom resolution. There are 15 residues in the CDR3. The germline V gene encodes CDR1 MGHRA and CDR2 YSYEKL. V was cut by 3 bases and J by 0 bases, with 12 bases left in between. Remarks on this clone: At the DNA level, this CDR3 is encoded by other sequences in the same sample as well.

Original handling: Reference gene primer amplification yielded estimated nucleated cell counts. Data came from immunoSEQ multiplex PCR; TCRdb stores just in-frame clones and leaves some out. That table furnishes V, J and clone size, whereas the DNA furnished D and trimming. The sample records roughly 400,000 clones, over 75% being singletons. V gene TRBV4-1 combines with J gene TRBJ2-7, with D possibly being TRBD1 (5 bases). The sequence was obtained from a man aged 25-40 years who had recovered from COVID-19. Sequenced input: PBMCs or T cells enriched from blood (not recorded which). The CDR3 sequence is CASSQTASGSYEQYF. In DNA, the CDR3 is TGCGCCAGCAGCCAGACAGCCAGTGGCTCCTACGAGCAGTACTTC.